These 30 T cell receptor beta chains share one sample of origin, sequenced in a study of blood T cell repertoires in COVID-19 (dated by TCRdb to about 2020). Library creation used the immunoSEQ multiplex PCR assay. What TCRdb holds here is the immuneACCESS table cut down to in-frame rearrangements. Part of the clones is not present; checked against another copy, under half of the missing clones reflect an unresolved V gene, and the others are unexplained. Present in this sample are roughly 65,000 clones, around nine tenths of which were seen just once. Of the sample, 1.3% is held by the ten largest clones. Sequencing used peripheral blood. These receptors were collected from a man aged 60 to 75 with acute or convalescent COVID-19.

The CDR3 spells CASSLQGDFPNYGYTF. The CDR3 coding sequence is TGCGCCAGCAGCTTACAGGGAGACTTCCCTAACTATGGCTACACCTTC. V usage is TRBV5-1 and J usage is TRBJ1-2; D perhaps matches TRBD1 (6 bases). The CDR3 spans 16 residues. Germline V gene sequence: CDR1 SGHRS, CDR2 YFSETQ. Trimming took 2 bases from V and 0 from J, leaving 14 bases between them.

This clone has just a few counts. V usage is TRBV7-2 and J usage is TRBJ1-2; tentative D call: TRBD1 (6 bases). V lost 1 base to trimming and J lost 8 bases, with 17 bases between them. The CDR3 loop spans 15 amino acids. In germline, CDR1 is SGHTA, CDR2 FQGNSA. The CDR3 region has the DNA TGTGCCAGCAGCTTAGAAGTTAGGACAGTCCAGGGCTACACCTTC. Encoded protein: CASSLEVRTVQGYTF. Together with reference TRBV7-2 and TRBJ1-2, the CDR3 gives the full variable domain: GAGVSQSPSNKVTEKGKDVELRCDPISGHTALYWYRQSLGQGLEFLIYFQGNSAPDKSGLPSDRFSAERTGGSVSTLTIQRTQQEDSAVYLCASSLEVRTVQGYTFGSGTRLTVV.

This clone has a single count. The chain joins TRBV5-1 to TRBJ2-1; TRBD2 aligns across 7 bases. The V gene's germline CDR1 is SGHRS and CDR2 YFSETQ. V was clipped by 3 bases and J by 1 base; unmatched bases: 10. CDR3 length: 17 residues. The CDR3 is CASSSASGPLSYNEQFF. The CDR3 coding sequence is TGCGCCAGCAGCTCTGCTAGCGGACCGCTATCCTACAATGAGCAGTTCTTC.

The chain carries TRBV6-5 and TRBJ1-1; 8 positions agree with TRBD1. This CDR3 region has 15 residues. The trim removed 2 bases at V and 5 bases at J, leaving 7 bases unmatched. CDR1 is MNHEY and CDR2 is SVGAGI in the germline V gene. The CDR3: CASSYRRTGQTEAFF. The CDR3 DNA is TGTGCCAGCAGTTACCGAAGGACAGGGCAGACTGAAGCTTTCTTT.

J is TRBJ1-4 and V is TRBV27; no firm D call. Germline assignment: CDR1 MNHEY and CDR2 SMNVEV (reference sequence). This CDR3 is 15 amino acids long. V was trimmed by 4 bases and J by 0 bases, leaving 9 bases between them. CDR3 protein: CASSSPGTTNEKLFF. In DNA, the CDR3 is TGTGCCAGCAGTTCCCCAGGAACAACTAATGAAAAACTGTTTTTT.

The chain is built from TRBV4-1 and TRBJ2-3; 11 bases match TRBD2. Germline values: CDR1 MGHRA, CDR2 YSYEKL. The CDR3 length is 18 residues. V was clipped by 3 bases and J by 6 bases; unmatched bases: 14. The CDR3 reads CASSQEPLLAGGGDTQYF. The CDR3 nucleotides read TGCGCCAGCAGCCAGGAGCCACTCCTAGCGGGGGGAGGGGATACGCAGTATTTT.

The rearrangement uses TRBV29-1 and TRBJ1-2; 7 bases agree with TRBD1. With V trimmed by 2 bases and J by 13 bases, 10 bases remained unmatched. The CDR3 sequence is 12 residues long. Germline CDR1 SQVTM, CDR2 ANQGSEA. Here the CDR3 reads CSVELSYTGVTF. CDR3 sequence (DNA): TGCAGCGTTGAATTATCCTATACAGGGGTCACCTTC.

The chain carries TRBV5-1 and TRBJ2-1; weak D call: TRBD1 (6 bases). This CDR3 is 13 amino acids long. Trimming stripped 4 bases from V and 7 bases from J, with 12 bases between. CDR1 and CDR2 (germline): SGHRS, YFSETQ. The CDR3 sequence: CASSPGQRNEQFF. The CDR3 region has the DNA TGCGCCAGCAGCCCGGGACAACGGAATGAGCAGTTCTTC.

The chain is built from TRBV25-1 and TRBJ1-2; no clear D gene. CDR1 is MGHDK, CDR2 SYGVNS, per germline. The CDR3 has 13 residues. Trimming took off 8 bases at V and 7 bases at J, with 17 bases between the two ends. The CDR3 DNA is TGTGCCAGCGGTCAGGAAGGATTCTCTGGCTACACCTTC. Protein sequence: CASGQEGFSGYTF.

This clone was found a few times. J is TRBJ2-1 and V is TRBV27, with a tentative D call TRBD2 (5 bases). Trimming left V 5 bases short and J 9 bases short, with 11 bases between. The CDR3 covers 12 residues. Per the germline V gene, CDR1 is MNHEY and CDR2 is SMNVEV (reference sequence). CDR3 in DNA: TGTGCCAGCAGTCCTTATGGGAGTGAGCAGTTCTTC. Its protein product is CASSPYGSEQFF.

The chain employs TRBV29-1 and TRBJ1-2, with D perhaps TRBD1 (5 bases). V lost 4 bases, J lost 4 bases, and 16 bases lay in between. The CDR3 runs 14 residues. From germline, CDR1 is SQVTM and CDR2 ANQGSEA. This chain's CDR3 is CSVGLNPGAYGYTF. Here the CDR3 DNA reads TGCAGCGTTGGCTTAAACCCTGGGGCCTATGGCTACACCTTC.

The J gene is TRBJ1-1, the V gene TRBV24-1, with 10 bases aligning to TRBD1. The CDR3 runs 15 residues. With V trimmed by 3 bases and J by 11 bases, 11 bases remained unmatched. CDR1 and CDR2 from the germline V gene are KGHDR and SFDVKD. In nucleotides, the CDR3 is TGTGCCACCAGTGATGCCGGGACAGGGGTATTTGGGGCTTTCTTT. It yields the protein CATSDAGTGVFGAFF.

This rearrangement joins TRBV11-2 to TRBJ1-6; weak D call: TRBD1 (5 bases). Germline V lookup: CDR1 SGHAT, CDR2 FQNNGV. The ends were cut back, 8 bases at V and 4 bases at J, with 15 bases in the middle. The CDR3 covers 15 residues. The CDR3, as DNA: TGTGCCAGCTCAGAGGGAGGGGCGTATAATTCACCCCTCCACTTT. Translation: CASSEGGAYNSPLHF.

The rearrangement joins TRBV2 to TRBJ2-4; 7 nucleotides align to TRBD1. CDR1 and CDR2 from the germline V gene are SNHLY and FYNNEI. The CDR3 totals 13 residues. Trimming at V came to 6 bases and at J to 7 bases, leaving 6 bases not matched to a gene. In DNA, the CDR3 is TGTGCCAGCAGGACAGGGTTTAGGAACATTCAGTACTTC. The encoded protein is CASRTGFRNIQYF.

The chain's CDR3 is CASSYDSFLSEAFF. CDR3 coding DNA: TGCGCCAGCAGCTATGACAGTTTTCTCTCTGAAGCTTTCTTT. The chain links TRBV5-1 to TRBJ1-1, with D maybe TRBD1 (5 bases). The CDR3 is 14 residues long. Germline V lookup: CDR1 SGHRS, CDR2 YFSETQ. V lost 3 bases to trimming and J lost 6 bases, with 15 bases between them.

V is TRBV9 and J is TRBJ1-2, with unresolved D. V lost 0 bases and J lost 0, with 9 bases in between. The germline CDR1 and CDR2 sequences are SGDLS and YYNGEE. The CDR3 is 15 amino acids. DNA of the CDR3: TGTGCCAGCAGCGTAGTGGCCCCCTCTAACTATGGCTACACCTTC. Amino acid sequence: CASSVVAPSNYGYTF.

The V and J genes are TRBV11-2 and TRBJ1-6; D is uncertain. Trimming removed 2 bases at V and 9 bases at J, with 11 bases between. Germline V CDR1 and CDR2: SGHAT, FQNNGV. CDR3 length equals 14 residues. The CDR3 nucleotides read TGTGCCAGCAGCTTAAGTGACACTCGTTCACCCCTCCACTTT. Amino acid sequence: CASSLSDTRSPLHF.

The V gene is TRBV27, the J gene TRBJ1-5; a possible D gene is TRBD1 (5 bases). There are 14 residues in the CDR3. V was clipped by 5 bases and J by 5 bases, with 13 bases between them. Germline assignment: CDR1 MNHEY and CDR2 SMNVEV (reference sequence). DNA for the CDR3: TGTGCCAGCAGTATCCAGGGTTCTCATCAGCCCCAGCATTTT. It specifies CASSIQGSHQPQHF.

The CDR3 loop is CASSLFRDSQLYAFF. The CDR3 DNA reads TGTGCCAGCAGCTTATTCCGGGACAGCCAATTGTATGCTTTCTTT. The chain couples TRBV7-8 to TRBJ1-1, with 7 bases lining up with TRBD1. The V and J ends lost 2 bases and 11 bases, in that order; junction bases with no gene match: 14. Germline V gives CDR1 SGHVS, CDR2 FQNEAQ. The CDR3 contains 15 residues.

The chain has TRBV6-1 and TRBJ1-2; the match to TRBD1 covers 12 bases. The V gene's germline CDR1 is MNHNS and CDR2 SASEGT. The junction had 6 bases not matched to a gene; V was cut back by 4 bases and J by 6 bases. This CDR3 has 15 amino acids. For the CDR3, the DNA is TGTGCCAGCAGTGGAGCCGGGACAGGGGGCAATGGCTACACCTTC. Its translation is CASSGAGTGGNGYTF.

The CDR3 here is CASSGTASGANVLTF. CDR3 in DNA: TGCGCCAGCAGCGGGACAGCATCTGGGGCCAACGTCCTGACTTTC. V usage is TRBV5-1 and J usage is TRBJ2-6; 7 nucleotides align to TRBD1. Germline values: CDR1 SGHRS, CDR2 YFSETQ. The CDR3 totals 15 residues. The ends lost 4 bases at V and 1 base at J; junction bases unmatched: 2.

J is TRBJ1-5 and V is TRBV7-6; 7 bases align to TRBD1. CDR1 is SGHVS and CDR2 is FNYEAQ in the germline V gene. With V trimmed by 5 bases and J by 6 bases, 7 bases remained unmatched. The CDR3 extends over 14 amino acids. In DNA form, the CDR3 reads TGTGCCAGCAGCCTCCGACAGGGAGGTCAGCCCCAGCATTTT. This sequence encodes CASSLRQGGQPQHF.

The V gene is TRBV9, the J gene TRBJ2-7; 7 bases agree with TRBD1. Losses at the gene ends were 4 bases for V and 3 bases for J; bases not matched to a gene: 13. CDR1 SGDLS and CDR2 YYNGEE come from the germline V gene. The CDR3 contains 16 residues. DNA for the CDR3: TGTGCCAGCAGCACACAAGGGGGCGTGATAATCTACGAGCAGTACTTC. Protein sequence: CASSTQGGVIIYEQYF.

CDR3 in DNA: TGTGCCAGCTCACCGGACAGGGGGGTTACTGAAGCTTTCTTT. Translating gives CASSPDRGVTEAFF. The chain employs TRBV18 and TRBJ1-1; the match to TRBD1 covers 10 bases. The CDR3 consists of 14 residues. The junction had 3 bases not matched to a gene; V was cut back by 3 bases and J by 5 bases. Germline V CDR1 and CDR2: KGHSH, LQKENI.

V and J are TRBV28 and TRBJ1-6; D gene ambiguous. V lost 8 bases and J 5 bases, leaving 10 bases between the germline ends. This CDR3 is built from 13 residues. The germline V gene has CDR1 MDHEN and CDR2 SYDVKM. Written as DNA, the CDR3 is TGTGCCAGCGCCAGACTCAATAATTCACCCCTCCACTTT. Translation gives CASARLNNSPLHF. Complete variable domain (other parts from reference TRBV28 and TRBJ1-6): DVKVTQSSRYLVKRTGEKVFLECVQDMDHENMFWYRQDPGLGLRLIYFSYDVKMKEKGDIPEGYSVSREKKERFSLILESASTNQTSMYLCASARLNNSPLHFGNGTRLTVT.

The chain joins TRBV20-1 to TRBJ1-2, with TRBD1 identical over 8 bases. Germline V gene lookup returns CDR1 DFQATT and CDR2 SNEGSKA (reference sequence). V dropped 3 bases and J dropped 8; count of bases not matched to a gene: 2. The length of the CDR3 is 11 residues. CDR3 bases: TGCAGTGCTAGGGACAGGGCAGGCTACACCTTC. Its translation is CSARDRAGYTF.

CDR3: CASSLVAGPDSGNTIYF. CDR3 coding DNA: TGCGCCAGCAGCTTGGTTGCGGGACCGGACTCTGGAAACACCATATATTTT. The chain joins TRBV5-1 to TRBJ1-3, with D maybe TRBD1 (5 bases). V was cut by 0 bases and J by 0 bases, with 13 bases left in between. Germline CDR1 reads SGHRS; CDR2 reads YFSETQ. This CDR3 comprises 17 residues.

The gene calls are TRBV15 and TRBJ1-2; TRBD1 might be the D (6 bases). The CDR3 runs 14 residues. Germline V lookup: CDR1 LNHNV, CDR2 YYDKDF (reference sequence). The germline V and J ends were trimmed by 1 base and 4 bases, with 10 bases remaining between them. The CDR3 is CATSRADSGYGYTF. The DNA of the CDR3 is TGTGCCACCAGCAGAGCGGACAGCGGCTATGGCTACACCTTC.

The V and J genes are TRBV30 and TRBJ1-4; D unclear. Trimming took off 1 base at V and 7 bases at J, with 7 bases between the two ends. The CDR3 is 12 residues long. Germline CDR1 reads GTSNPN; CDR2 reads SVGIG (reference sequence). CDR3 DNA sequence: TGTGCCTGGAGTGGGGCGTTTGAAAAACTGTTTTTT. It translates to CAWSGAFEKLFF.

The rearrangement links TRBV5-1 to TRBJ1-3; possible D gene TRBD1, 5 bases. The CDR3 sequence is 13 residues long. V was trimmed by 4 bases and J by 3 bases, leaving 8 bases between them. Germline CDR1 is SGHRS and CDR2 is YFSETQ. CDR3 bases: TGCGCCAGCAGCCCAGGGTTTGGAAACACCATATATTTT. Translated: CASSPGFGNTIYF.